One and the same sample provided the 26 T cell receptor beta chains below, sequenced in a study of blood T cell repertoires in COVID-19. The data were produced by immunoSEQ multiplex PCR, yet TCRdb's version contains in-frame clones alone and is incomplete. The sample includes over 40,000 clones, 70% to 90% of them seen just once. Sequenced material: peripheral blood. These receptors were taken from a human donor in a cohort sampled during active COVID-19.

This clone has just one count. The chain uses TRBV19 and TRBJ2-5; 7 nucleotides line up with TRBD1. This CDR3 has 15 amino acids. The germline CDR1 and CDR2 sequences are LNHDA and SQIVND (reference sequence). The trim removed 6 bases at V and 2 bases at J, leaving 9 bases unmatched. The CDR3 sequence: CASSPGTAFQETQYF. CDR3 DNA sequence: TGTGCCAGTAGCCCTGGGACAGCCTTTCAAGAGACCCAGTACTTC.

The chain combines TRBV5-6 with TRBJ1-2; TRBD1 aligns across 9 bases. CDR3 length: 16 amino acids. Germline CDR1 reads SGHDT; CDR2 reads YYEEEE. The V and J ends lost 3 bases and 6 bases, in that order; junction bases with no gene match: 12. In nucleotides, the CDR3 is TGTGCCAGCAGCTCCCTAGTACAGGGGGCCAAGGATGGCTACACCTTC. Amino acid sequence: CASSSLVQGAKDGYTF.

The chain uses TRBV5-1 and TRBJ2-1, with TRBD2 matching over 7 bases. J gave up 6 bases and V 3 bases, and 9 bases lay outside the gene matches. CDR3 length: 15 residues. The germline gives CDR1 SGHRS, CDR2 YFSETQ. Here the CDR3 DNA reads TGCGCCAGCAGCTCCCTAGCGGCAGCCCCCAATGAGCAGTTCTTC. The encoded protein is CASSSLAAAPNEQFF.

V usage is TRBV7-7 and J usage is TRBJ2-1; 9 nucleotides agree with TRBD2. The CDR3 runs 12 residues. After removal of 5 bases from V and 10 bases from J, the junction contained 3 bases not matched to a gene. In germline, CDR1 is SSHAT, CDR2 FNYEAQ (reference sequence). The CDR3 region has the DNA TGTGCCAGCAGCCAGACTAGCGGCGAGCAGTTCTTC. Its translation is CASSQTSGEQFF.

The rearrangement links TRBV6-2 or TRBV6-3 to TRBJ1-1, with D unclear. With 1 base removed from V and 1 base from J, the gap between germline ends came to 7 bases. The CDR3 has 14 amino acids. CDR1 MNHEY and CDR2 SVGEGT come from the germline V gene. Written as DNA, the CDR3 is TGTGCCAGCAGTTACTTGGCAGGGAACACTGAAGCTTTCTTT. Protein product: CASSYLAGNTEAFF.

This CDR3 is CASSIDRAGAYGYTF. The CDR3 DNA follows: TGTGCCAGTAGTATAGATCGAGCGGGGGCTTATGGCTACACCTTC. The chain employs TRBV19 and TRBJ1-2; TRBD1 might be the D (6 bases). The CDR3 length is 15 residues. V lost 0 bases and J lost 5, with 13 bases in between. Germline assignment: CDR1 LNHDA and CDR2 SQIVND (reference sequence).

The rearrangement uses TRBV24-1 and TRBJ1-2, with D maybe TRBD1 (6 bases). Germline assignment: CDR1 KGHDR and CDR2 SFDVKD. V was clipped by 4 bases and J by 5 bases, with 13 bases between them. CDR3 length equals 14 residues. This CDR3 reads CATSDPTGRYGYTF. The CDR3, as DNA: TGTGCCACCAGTGACCCGACAGGCAGGTATGGCTACACCTTC.

CDR3 sequence: CASSVQGGYTF. For the CDR3, the DNA is TGTGCCAGCAGCGTTCAGGGTGGCTACACCTTC. J is TRBJ1-2 and V is TRBV3-1 (or the pseudogene TRBV3-2), with a weak D call TRBD1 (5 bases). The CDR3 is made up of 11 amino acids. The germline V gene encodes CDR1 LGHDT and CDR2 YNNKEL (reference sequence). Trimming left V 5 bases short and J 7 bases short, with 8 bases between.

The chain employs TRBV6-6 and TRBJ2-3; D perhaps matches TRBD1 (6 bases). The CDR3 length is 13 residues. CDR1 is MNHNY and CDR2 is SVGAGI in the germline V gene (reference sequence). Trimming removed 7 bases from V and 4 bases from J, with 12 bases in between. The CDR3 region has the DNA TGTGCCAGCACCATGGGGGCCGCAGATACGCAGTATTTT. It is translated as CASTMGAADTQYF.

This chain uses TRBV18 with TRBJ1-2; unclear D gene. Trimming removed 3 bases at V and 8 bases at J, with 19 bases between. From germline, CDR1 is KGHSH and CDR2 LQKENI. The length of the CDR3 is 15 residues. The CDR3 spells CASSPATDTARGYTF. CDR3 in DNA: TGTGCCAGCTCACCCGCAACCGACACGGCGAGAGGCTACACCTTC.

This sequence joins TRBV29-1 and TRBJ1-5; 7 bases map to TRBD1. Germline trimming cut 2 bases from V and 5 bases from J; bases unmatched to any gene: 3. CDR3 length: 13 amino acids. The germline gives CDR1 SQVTM, CDR2 ANQGSEA. The CDR3 region is CSVETGVDQPQHF. CDR3 coding DNA: TGCAGCGTTGAAACAGGGGTGGATCAGCCCCAGCATTTT. The whole variable domain, remainder taken from reference TRBV29-1 and TRBJ1-5, is SAVISQKPSRDICQRGTSLTIQCQVDSQVTMMFWYRQQPGQSLTLIATANQGSEATYESGFVIDKFPISRPNLTFSTLTVSNMSPEDSSIYLCSVETGVDQPQHFGDGTRLSIL.

The chain's CDR3 is CSVEDRGSTDTQYF. The CDR3, as DNA: TGCAGCGTTGAAGATCGGGGGAGCACAGATACGCAGTATTTT. The genes are TRBV29-1 and TRBJ2-3; a possible D gene is TRBD2 (6 bases). With 0 bases removed from V and 0 bases from J, the gap between germline ends came to 7 bases. The CDR3 sequence is 14 residues long. Germline V CDR1 and CDR2: SQVTM, ANQGSEA.

The chain uses TRBV5-1 and TRBJ2-7; possibly TRBD1 for D (6 bases). Trimming shortened V by 3 bases and J by 3 bases, and 10 bases separated the two germline ends. Germline assignment: CDR1 SGHRS and CDR2 YFSETQ. The CDR3 consists of 13 residues. CDR3 sequence reads: CASSWGQNYEQYF. The CDR3 DNA is TGCGCCAGCAGCTGGGGACAAAACTACGAGCAGTACTTC.

This chain links TRBV18 with TRBJ2-4; 8 bases agree with TRBD1. Trimming cost V 7 bases and J 0 bases; bases outside gene matches: 8. Germline V lookup: CDR1 KGHSH, CDR2 LQKENI. The CDR3 sequence is 16 residues long. Here the CDR3 DNA reads TGTGCCAGCTTCCCGGACAGGGCGCTAGCCAAAAACATTCAGTACTTC. This gives the protein CASFPDRALAKNIQYF. The entire variable domain, with the rest obtained from reference TRBV18 and TRBJ2-4, is as follows: NAGVMQNPRHLVRRRGQEARLRCSPMKGHSHVYWYRQLPEEGLKFMVYLQKENIIDESGMPKERFSAEFPKEGPSILRIQQVVRGDSAAYFCASFPDRALAKNIQYFGAGTRLSVL.

V usage is TRBV5-4 and J usage is TRBJ1-2; possibly TRBD1 for D (6 bases). This CDR3 spans 14 amino acids. In germline, CDR1 is SGHNT, CDR2 YYREEE (reference sequence). V was cut by 3 bases and J by 4 bases, with 13 bases left in between. CDR3 in DNA: TGTGCCAGCAGCTCTTCACAGGGTCGCTATGGCTACACCTTC. Protein product: CASSSSQGRYGYTF.

The chain recombines TRBV5-1 with TRBJ1-1, with 7 bases identical to TRBD1. This CDR3 region has 15 residues. Germline loops: CDR1 SGHRS, CDR2 YFSETQ. Trimming took 3 bases from V and 1 from J; bases not matched to a gene: 6. The CDR3 reads CASSWGTATNTEAFF. The CDR3 coding sequence is TGCGCCAGCAGCTGGGGGACAGCAACGAACACTGAAGCTTTCTTT.

The chain couples TRBV4-3 to TRBJ2-6, with 9 bases that match TRBD2. V gave up 0 bases and J gave up 0 bases; unmatched junction bases: 3. CDR3 length equals 18 residues. Germline CDR1 is LGHNA and CDR2 is YSLEER. This CDR3 reads CASSQDLAGNSGANVLTF. The CDR3 DNA reads TGCGCCAGCAGCCAAGACCTAGCGGGGAACTCTGGGGCCAACGTCCTGACTTTC.

The chain carries TRBV4-3 and TRBJ2-1; the match to TRBD2 covers 10 bases. Germline V gives CDR1 LGHNA, CDR2 YSLEER. This CDR3 contains 18 residues. V shed 0 bases, J shed 0 bases, and the junction held 5 bases outside the gene matches. This chain's CDR3 is CASSQDLSSGSSYNEQFF. The DNA for the CDR3 is TGCGCCAGCAGCCAAGATCTGTCTAGCGGGAGCTCCTACAATGAGCAGTTCTTC.

This clone was counted once. This chain uses TRBV19 with TRBJ1-2; 7 positions agree with TRBD1. CDR3 length equals 12 residues. The trim removed 4 bases at V and 6 bases at J, leaving 2 bases unmatched. Germline CDR1 reads LNHDA; CDR2 reads SQIVND (reference sequence). The DNA of the CDR3 is TGTGCCAGTAGTACAACAGGGGATGGCTACACCTTC. Translating it yields CASSTTGDGYTF.

This clone was found once. The chain joins TRBV2 to TRBJ2-3; 7 nucleotides line up with TRBD1. Germline-derived CDR1 and CDR2 are SNHLY and FYNNEI. This CDR3 contains 16 residues. V was pared by 1 base and J by 4 bases, with 8 bases of the junction left unmatched. The DNA for the CDR3 is TGTGCCAGCAGTGAAGGTCAAGGGGGCCTGCCAGATACGCAGTATTTT. This encodes CASSEGQGGLPDTQYF.

This chain connects TRBV7-2 to TRBJ1-6; a possible D gene is TRBD1 (5 bases). V lost 1 base and J lost 7, with 11 bases in between. The length of the CDR3 is 15 residues. Per the germline V gene, CDR1 is SGHTA and CDR2 is FQGNSA. CDR3 amino acids: CASSLVATENSPLHF. The CDR3 coding sequence is TGTGCCAGCAGCTTAGTGGCGACAGAGAATTCACCCCTCCACTTT.

The J gene is TRBJ2-5, the V gene TRBV7-2; 13 nucleotides agree with TRBD2. With V trimmed by 4 bases and J by 0 bases, 5 bases remained unmatched. The CDR3 length is 17 residues. Germline assignment: CDR1 SGHTA and CDR2 FQGNSA. The CDR3 sequence: CASSSRLAGGYQETQYF. CDR3 DNA: TGTGCCAGCAGCTCCCGACTAGCGGGAGGCTACCAAGAGACCCAGTACTTC. The full variable domain, with the rest looked up from reference TRBV7-2 and TRBJ2-5, is GAGVSQSPSNKVTEKGKDVELRCDPISGHTALYWYRQSLGQGLEFLIYFQGNSAPDKSGLPSDRFSAERTGGSVSTLTIQRTQQEDSAVYLCASSSRLAGGYQETQYFGPGTRLLVL.

This clone was picked up one time. At one of its ends the junction is not consistent with the germline gene, which may arise from a read error. The V call is TRBV5-4, the J call TRBJ2-7; TRBD1 is a possible D gene (6 bases). CDR1 is SGHNT and CDR2 is YYREEE in the germline V gene (reference sequence). CDR3 size: 13 residues. The CDR3 loop is CASSLGAQGGQYF. In DNA form, the CDR3 reads TGTGCCAGCAGTTTGGGGGCCCAGGGTGGGCAGTACTTC.

V usage is TRBV20-1 and J usage is TRBJ2-3; unclear D gene. The CDR3 loop spans 11 amino acids. The V gene lost 1 base and the J gene lost 5 bases, with 4 bases spanning the gap. Germline lookup yields CDR1 DFQATT and CDR2 SNEGSKA (reference sequence). CDR3 nucleotide sequence: TGCAGTGCTAGAGTCAGAGATACGCAGTATTTT. Amino acids: CSARVRDTQYF.

This clone is a singleton in its sample. CDR3 DNA: TGTGCCAGCAGCAGTATGACAGGGGGCGGTGCTTTCTTT. Translating gives CASSSMTGGGAFF. The rearrangement uses TRBV9 and TRBJ1-1, with 10 bases identical to TRBD1. The CDR3 has 13 residues. J was trimmed by 11 bases and V by 4 bases; bases with no gene match: 8. Germline CDR1 is SGDLS and CDR2 is YYNGEE.

The chain couples TRBV19 to TRBJ2-2; D is undetermined. Looked up from germline, CDR1 is LNHDA and CDR2 is SQIVND (reference sequence). This CDR3 is 17 amino acids long. Trimming removed 7 bases from V and 8 bases from J, with 26 bases in between. CDR3 amino acids: CASTSKFGGPTVGELFF. For the CDR3, the DNA is TGTGCCAGTACCTCCAAATTCGGTGGCCCTACAGTAGGGGAGCTGTTTTTT.